This T cell receptor (beta chain) originates from a study of T-cell reconstitution after alpha-beta-depleted transplantation in children. Study outcomes and limitations: The study reportedly traced alpha-beta T cells about two months after transplant to several hundred expanded graft clones.

Unique molecular identifiers featured in how the TCRbeta library was prepared. One entry per CDR3 protein results from TCRdb running MiXCR on the PCR reads. The data contain around 94,000 distinct CDR3 sequences, approximately 6% of them singletons. The CDR3 is 15 residues long. V was trimmed by 2 bases and J by 2 bases, leaving 13 bases between them. CDR1 SGHVS and CDR2 FNYEAQ come from the germline V gene. This clonotype came up many times. Its target is not known. The J gene is TRBJ2-7, the V gene TRBV7-6; D may be TRBD1 (6 bases). The source was PBMCs, mostly from graft donor cells, collected 60 days after TCRalphabeta/CD19-depleted stem cell transplant. The sequence derives from a female patient between 2 and 10 years old who had a stem cell transplant for Fanconi anemia, so the T cells may come from the graft donor. In DNA, the CDR3 is TGTGCCAGCAGCTTAACAGGGCGGGTGACCTACGAGCAGTACTTC. It specifies CASSLTGRVTYEQYF.